This T cell receptor (beta chain) was identified during a study of OX40 agonist ivuxolimab in advanced cancers. Study as a whole: Hepatocellular carcinoma, melanoma, renal cell or head and neck cancer affected the dose-escalation patients. Patients with prior anti-PD-1, anti-PD-L1 or anti-CTLA-4 therapy were eligible; 40% to 45% had some.

Clones were sequenced by immunoSEQ multiplex PCR, and TCRdb holds only the in-frame ones, with some missing. The data show 60,000 or so clones, 84% seen once. The ends lost 4 bases at V and 4 bases at J; junction bases unmatched: 7. This CDR3 has 17 residues. Germline assignment: CDR1 SEHNR and CDR2 FQNEAQ (reference sequence). This specimen was CD4+ or CD8+ T cells sorted from blood, taken in a trial of the OX40 agonist ivuxolimab. The chain links TRBV7-9 to TRBJ2-1; 13 positions match TRBD2. The clonotype was recovered from an adult with an advanced solid tumor such as melanoma, head and neck, liver or kidney cancer. The CDR3 reads CASSSGLAGEWYNEQFF. CDR3 DNA: TGTGCCAGCAGCTCTGGACTAGCGGGAGAATGGTACAATGAGCAGTTCTTC.